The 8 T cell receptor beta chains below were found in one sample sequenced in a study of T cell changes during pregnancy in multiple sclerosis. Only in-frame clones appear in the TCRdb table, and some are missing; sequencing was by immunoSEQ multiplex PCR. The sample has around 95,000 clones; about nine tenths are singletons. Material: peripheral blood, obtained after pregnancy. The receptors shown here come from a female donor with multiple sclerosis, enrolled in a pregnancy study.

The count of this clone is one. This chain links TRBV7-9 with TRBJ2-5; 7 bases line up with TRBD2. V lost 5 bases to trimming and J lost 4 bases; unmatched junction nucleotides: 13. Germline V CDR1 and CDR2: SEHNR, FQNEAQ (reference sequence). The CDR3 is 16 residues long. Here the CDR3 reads CASSLGWRERGETQYF. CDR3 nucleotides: TGTGCCAGCAGCCTGGGATGGCGGGAGAGGGGAGAGACCCAGTACTTC. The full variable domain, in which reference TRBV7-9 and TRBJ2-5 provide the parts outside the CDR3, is DTGVSQNPRHKITKRGQNVTFRCDPISEHNRLYWYRQTLGQGPEFLTYFQNEAQLEKSRLLSDRFSAERPKGSFSTLEIQRTEQGDSAMYLCASSLGWRERGETQYFGPGTRLLVL.

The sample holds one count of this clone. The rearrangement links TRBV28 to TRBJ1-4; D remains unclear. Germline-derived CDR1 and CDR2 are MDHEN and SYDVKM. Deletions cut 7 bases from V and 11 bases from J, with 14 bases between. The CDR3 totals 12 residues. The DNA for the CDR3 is TGTGCCAGCAATGCCCCTTTCCAGAAACTGTTTTTT. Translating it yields CASNAPFQKLFF.

CDR3 DNA: TGCGCCAGCAGCCGGGAGGGGGACAATGAGCAGTTCTTC. This translates into CASSREGDNEQFF. This chain joins TRBV5-1 and TRBJ2-1; TRBD2 matches 8 bases. The CDR3 has 13 amino acids. The V segment lost 4 bases and the J segment 5 bases; nucleotides outside the gene matches: 2. Germline loops: CDR1 SGHRS, CDR2 YFSETQ.

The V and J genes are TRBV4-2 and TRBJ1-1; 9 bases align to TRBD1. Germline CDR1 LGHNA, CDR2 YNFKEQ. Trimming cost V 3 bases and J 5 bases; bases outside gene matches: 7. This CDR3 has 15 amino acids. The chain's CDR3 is CASSQDRGEGTEAFF. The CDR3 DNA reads TGTGCCAGCAGCCAGGACAGGGGTGAGGGGACTGAAGCTTTCTTT.

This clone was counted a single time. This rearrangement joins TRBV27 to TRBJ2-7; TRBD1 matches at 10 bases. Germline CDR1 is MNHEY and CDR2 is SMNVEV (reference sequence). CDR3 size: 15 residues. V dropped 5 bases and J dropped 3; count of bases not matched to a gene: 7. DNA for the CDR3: TGTGCCAGCAGTCCCCGGGGACAGGGGATCTACGAGCAGTACTTC. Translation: CASSPRGQGIYEQYF.

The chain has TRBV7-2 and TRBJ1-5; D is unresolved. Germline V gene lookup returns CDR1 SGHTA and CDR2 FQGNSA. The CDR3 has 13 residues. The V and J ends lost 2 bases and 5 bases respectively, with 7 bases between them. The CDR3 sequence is CASSLSQYQPQHF. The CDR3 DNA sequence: TGTGCCAGCAGCTTAAGCCAATATCAGCCCCAGCATTTT.

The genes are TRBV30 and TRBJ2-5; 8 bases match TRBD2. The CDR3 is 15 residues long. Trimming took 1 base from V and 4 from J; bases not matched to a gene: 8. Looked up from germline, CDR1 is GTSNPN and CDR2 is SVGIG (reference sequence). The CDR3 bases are TGTGCCTGGAGTGAGACGACTAGCGCTGCAGAGACCCAGTACTTC. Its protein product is CAWSETTSAAETQYF.

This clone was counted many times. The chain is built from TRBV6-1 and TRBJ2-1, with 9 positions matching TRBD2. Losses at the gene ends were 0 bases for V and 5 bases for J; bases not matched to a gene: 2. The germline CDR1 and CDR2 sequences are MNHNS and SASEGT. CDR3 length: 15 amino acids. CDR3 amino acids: CASSEAAGGHNEQFF. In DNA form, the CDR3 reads TGTGCCAGCAGTGAAGCTGCGGGGGGGCACAATGAGCAGTTCTTC.